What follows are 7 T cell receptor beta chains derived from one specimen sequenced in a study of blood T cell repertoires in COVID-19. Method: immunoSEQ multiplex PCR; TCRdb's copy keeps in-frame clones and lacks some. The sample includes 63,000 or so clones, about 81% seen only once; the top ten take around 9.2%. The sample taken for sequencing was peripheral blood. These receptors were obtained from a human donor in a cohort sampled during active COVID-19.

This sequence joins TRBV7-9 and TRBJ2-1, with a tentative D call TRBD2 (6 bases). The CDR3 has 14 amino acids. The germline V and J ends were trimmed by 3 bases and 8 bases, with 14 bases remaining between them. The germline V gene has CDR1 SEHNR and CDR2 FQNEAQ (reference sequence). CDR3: CASSFSGPEDEQFF. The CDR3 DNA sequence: TGTGCCAGCAGCTTTAGCGGACCTGAGGATGAGCAGTTCTTC.

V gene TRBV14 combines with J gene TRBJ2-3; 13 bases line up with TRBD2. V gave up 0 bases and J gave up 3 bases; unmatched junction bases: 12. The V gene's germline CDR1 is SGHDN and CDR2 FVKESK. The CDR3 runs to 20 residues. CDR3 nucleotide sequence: TGTGCCAGCAGCCAAGATTGGACTAGCGGGAGTAGATATGCGACAGATACGCAGTATTTT. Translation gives CASSQDWTSGSRYATDTQYF.

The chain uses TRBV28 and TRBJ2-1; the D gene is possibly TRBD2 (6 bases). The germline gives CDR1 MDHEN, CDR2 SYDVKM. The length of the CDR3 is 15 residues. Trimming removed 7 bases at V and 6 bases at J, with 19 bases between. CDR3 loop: CASISFGRGGNEQFF. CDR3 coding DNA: TGTGCCAGCATCTCCTTCGGGAGAGGAGGCAATGAGCAGTTCTTC.

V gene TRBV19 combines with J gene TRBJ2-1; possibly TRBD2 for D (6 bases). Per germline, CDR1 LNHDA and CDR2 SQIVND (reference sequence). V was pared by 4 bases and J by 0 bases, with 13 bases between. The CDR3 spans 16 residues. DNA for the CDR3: TGTGCCAGTAGTAAGGGACTTCTGAGCTCCTACAATGAGCAGTTCTTC. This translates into CASSKGLLSSYNEQFF.

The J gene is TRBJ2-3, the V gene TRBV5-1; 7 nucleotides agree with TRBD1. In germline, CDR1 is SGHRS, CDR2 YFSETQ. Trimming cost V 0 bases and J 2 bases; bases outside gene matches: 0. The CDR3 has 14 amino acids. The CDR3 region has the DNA TGCGCCAGCAGCTTGGAGGGGGCCACAGATACGCAGTATTTT. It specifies CASSLEGATDTQYF.

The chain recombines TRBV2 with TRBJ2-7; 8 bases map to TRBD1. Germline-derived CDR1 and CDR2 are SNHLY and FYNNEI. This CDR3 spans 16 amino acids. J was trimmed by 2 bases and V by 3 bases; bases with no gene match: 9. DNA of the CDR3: TGTGCCAGCAGTGACTTAGGACAGGGCCCCACCTACGAGCAGTACTTC. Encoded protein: CASSDLGQGPTYEQYF. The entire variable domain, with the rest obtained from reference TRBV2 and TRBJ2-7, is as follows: EPEVTQTPSHQVTQMGQEVILRCVPISNHLYFYWYRQILGQKVEFLVSFYNNEISEKSEIFDDQFSVERPDGSNFTLKIRSTKLEDSAMYFCASSDLGQGPTYEQYFGPGTRLTVT.

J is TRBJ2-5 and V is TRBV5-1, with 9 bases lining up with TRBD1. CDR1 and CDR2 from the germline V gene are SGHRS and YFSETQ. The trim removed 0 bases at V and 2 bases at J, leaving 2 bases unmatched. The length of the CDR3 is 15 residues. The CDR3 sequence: CASSLAGTGQETQYF. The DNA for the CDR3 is TGCGCCAGCAGCTTGGCTGGGACAGGGCAAGAGACCCAGTACTTC.